The 27 T cell receptor beta chains below were found in one sample sequenced in a study of glioma-infiltrating T cells after dendritic cell vaccination. The method was immunoSEQ multiplex PCR; TCRdb's version includes in-frame clones alone and lacks a portion of them. The sample lists about 92,000 clones; about nine tenths were seen once. The sequences come from blood, collected before dendritic cell vaccination. The receptors derive from a human donor with glioblastoma.

This clone has a handful of counts. This chain joins TRBV19 and TRBJ1-4, with D unclear. The germline V and J ends were trimmed by 3 bases and 8 bases, with 10 bases remaining between them. Germline CDR1 and CDR2: LNHDA and SQIVND (reference sequence). The CDR3 extends over 13 amino acids. CDR3: CASSMTYGEKLFF. As DNA, the CDR3 is TGTGCCAGTAGTATGACCTACGGGGAAAAACTGTTTTTT.

J is TRBJ2-3 and V is TRBV13; TRBD2 aligns across 8 bases. Germline V lookup: CDR1 PRHDT, CDR2 FYEKMQ (reference sequence). The V and J ends lost 5 bases and 2 bases, in that order; junction bases with no gene match: 9. The CDR3 loop spans 16 amino acids. The CDR3, as DNA: TGTGCCAGCAGCACCACAGCGGGGGTAAACACAGATACGCAGTATTTT. Translation: CASSTTAGVNTDTQYF.

This chain joins TRBV5-1 and TRBJ2-7; the match to TRBD1 covers 11 bases. Germline assignment: CDR1 SGHRS and CDR2 YFSETQ. The CDR3 runs to 16 residues. V lost 5 bases, J lost 4 bases, and 11 bases stayed unmatched. For the CDR3, the DNA is TGCGCCAGCAGAAACCCCGGGACAGGGGGGTCGTACGAGCAGTACTTC. Protein sequence: CASRNPGTGGSYEQYF.

The rearrangement joins TRBV9 to TRBJ1-2; unclear D gene. The CDR3 has 14 residues. Germline V gives CDR1 SGDLS, CDR2 YYNGEE. V dropped 0 bases and J dropped 5 bases, with 11 bases sitting between them. The CDR3 DNA reads TGTGCCAGCAGCGTAGATAGCAGCTTATATGGCTACACCTTC. Translation: CASSVDSSLYGYTF.

The rearrangement links TRBV7-6 to TRBJ2-7; tentatively, D is TRBD2 (5 bases). Per the germline V gene, CDR1 is SGHVS and CDR2 is FNYEAQ. This CDR3 is 13 amino acids long. Trimming removed 5 bases at V and 5 bases at J, with 13 bases between. The CDR3 nucleotides are TGTGCCAGCAGCCTTCAGTCCGGGGACGAGCAGTACTTC. Translation gives CASSLQSGDEQYF.

The chain is built from TRBV18 and TRBJ1-1, with a weak D call TRBD1 (6 bases). Germline CDR1 KGHSH, CDR2 LQKENI. V lost 3 bases to trimming and J lost 0 bases, with 14 bases between them. The CDR3 runs 16 residues. The CDR3 region has the DNA TGTGCCAGCTCACCGATGACAGGCCAAATGAACACTGAAGCTTTCTTT. Translation gives CASSPMTGQMNTEAFF.

This rearrangement joins TRBV6-1 to TRBJ2-5; 8 bases match TRBD1. Germline V gene data show CDR1 as MNHNS and CDR2 as SASEGT. The V segment lost 3 bases and the J segment 1 base; nucleotides outside the gene matches: 7. CDR3 length equals 16 residues. DNA for the CDR3: TGTGCCAGCAGTGACCGTTGGGGGACAGGCCAAGAGACCCAGTACTTC. Encoded protein: CASSDRWGTGQETQYF.

The V call is TRBV25-1, the J call TRBJ1-2; 8 bases align to TRBD1. J lost 6 bases, V lost 10 bases, and 10 bases had no gene match. Germline CDR1 MGHDK, CDR2 SYGVNS. The CDR3 sequence is 13 residues long. The CDR3 spells CATTGGPRDGYTF. DNA for the CDR3: TGTGCCACTACAGGGGGACCTCGCGATGGCTACACCTTC.

The chain links TRBV9 to TRBJ2-2, with TRBD2 as a possible D gene (6 bases). CDR3 length: 17 amino acids. V lost 2 bases to trimming and J lost 3 bases, with 17 bases between them. Germline V gene data show CDR1 as SGDLS and CDR2 as YYNGEE. The chain's CDR3 is CASSVSLLAYDTGELFF. CDR3 in DNA: TGTGCCAGCAGCGTGAGTCTTCTAGCGTACGACACCGGGGAGCTGTTTTTT.

This chain links TRBV4-3 with TRBJ1-3; possibly TRBD1 for D (6 bases). CDR1 is LGHNA and CDR2 is YSLEER in the germline V gene. The V gene lost 1 base and the J gene lost 1 base, with 8 bases spanning the gap. This CDR3 is 15 amino acids long. This CDR3 is CASSQGGGSGNTIYF. DNA of the CDR3: TGCGCCAGCAGCCAAGGAGGGGGTTCTGGAAACACCATATATTTT.

The chain has TRBV6-5 and TRBJ1-2; 7 nucleotides match TRBD1. The V segment lost 6 bases and the J segment 7 bases; nucleotides outside the gene matches: 5. Germline-derived CDR1 and CDR2 are MNHEY and SVGAGI. This CDR3 spans 12 amino acids. CDR3 sequence reads: CASRRQGGGYTF. CDR3 nucleotide sequence: TGTGCCAGCAGGCGACAGGGAGGTGGCTACACCTTC.

J is TRBJ2-2 and V is TRBV13; TRBD1 is a possible D gene (5 bases). The germline V gene encodes CDR1 PRHDT and CDR2 FYEKMQ (reference sequence). The CDR3 has 14 residues. Trimming cost V 1 base and J 6 bases, with 9 bases left between them. The CDR3 here is CASSLEQGPGELFF. CDR3 in DNA: TGTGCCAGCAGCTTAGAGCAGGGCCCCGGGGAGCTGTTTTTT.

The gene calls are TRBV7-2 and TRBJ1-6; no clear D gene. CDR3 length: 12 amino acids. The germline V and J ends were trimmed by 3 bases and 9 bases, with 6 bases remaining between them. The V gene's germline CDR1 is SGHTA and CDR2 FQGNSA. The CDR3 protein is CASSFPGSPLHF. In DNA form, the CDR3 reads TGTGCCAGCAGCTTCCCGGGTTCACCCCTCCACTTT.

This clone was seen only a few times. The chain is built from TRBV5-1 and TRBJ1-1; D ambiguous. The germline CDR1 and CDR2 sequences are SGHRS and YFSETQ. This CDR3 is 13 amino acids long. Between the trimmed V and J ends, which lost 0 bases and 1 base, there was a span of 4 bases. The CDR3 DNA sequence: TGCGCCAGCAGCTTGGGAGGGAACACTGAAGCTTTCTTT. It codes for CASSLGGNTEAFF.

This clone has a handful of counts. The chain combines TRBV19 with TRBJ2-3; no definite D call. Trimming stripped 9 bases from V and 0 bases from J, with 13 bases between. Germline loops: CDR1 LNHDA, CDR2 SQIVND (reference sequence). CDR3 length: 14 amino acids. CDR3 protein: CASRVFTSTDTQYF. The CDR3 DNA is TGTGCCAGCCGGGTGTTCACTAGCACAGATACGCAGTATTTT.

The CDR3 reads CASSAGQGFGNTIYF. In DNA, the CDR3 is TGTGCCAGCAGCGCGGGACAGGGGTTTGGAAACACCATATATTTT. The chain joins TRBV5-4 to TRBJ1-3; 10 bases fit TRBD1. V lost 4 bases to trimming and J lost 3 bases; unmatched junction nucleotides: 4. Germline V gene lookup returns CDR1 SGHNT and CDR2 YYREEE (reference sequence). This CDR3 has 15 amino acids.

V usage is TRBV5-1 and J usage is TRBJ2-2; TRBD2 matches 8 bases. J was trimmed by 2 bases and V by 0 bases; bases with no gene match: 3. The germline V gene encodes CDR1 SGHRS and CDR2 YFSETQ. The CDR3 length is 16 residues. The DNA for the CDR3 is TGCGCCAGCAGCTTGGTTGCGGGGGGCAACACCGGGGAGCTGTTTTTT. Protein product: CASSLVAGGNTGELFF.

The rearrangement uses TRBV6-5 and TRBJ2-7; 11 bases are a match to TRBD1. CDR1 is MNHEY and CDR2 is SVGAGI in the germline V gene. The V and J ends lost 6 bases and 3 bases, in that order; junction bases with no gene match: 7. There are 15 residues in the CDR3. Here the CDR3 reads CASSPSGTGGYEQYF. In DNA, the CDR3 is TGTGCCAGCAGCCCCTCCGGGACAGGGGGCTACGAGCAGTACTTC.

The CDR3 region has the DNA TGTGCCAGCAGCCATCAACGGGGGGGCCCTGGCGAGCAGTACTTC. As protein: CASSHQRGGPGEQYF. This chain uses TRBV4-2 with TRBJ2-7, with TRBD2 matching 8 bases. From germline, CDR1 is LGHNA and CDR2 YNFKEQ. This CDR3 region has 15 residues. Trimming removed 3 bases from V and 6 bases from J; junction bases left unmatched: 10.

CDR3 sequence reads: CSVGTGGTRGNTIYF. CDR3 sequence (DNA): TGCAGCGTAGGGACAGGGGGCACCAGAGGAAACACCATATATTTT. This rearrangement joins TRBV29-1 to TRBJ1-3, with 12 bases lining up with TRBD1. This CDR3 contains 15 residues. V trimming: 6 bases; J trimming: 4 bases; junction bases outside the gene matches: 7. Germline CDR1 and CDR2: SQVTM and ANQGSEA.

The chain combines TRBV27 with TRBJ1-1, with D tentatively TRBD1 (6 bases). The germline V and J ends were trimmed by 5 bases and 1 base, with 17 bases remaining between them. The CDR3 extends over 16 amino acids. Germline values: CDR1 MNHEY, CDR2 SMNVEV (reference sequence). This chain's CDR3 is CASSPRTTGGNTEAFF. In DNA, the CDR3 is TGTGCCAGCAGTCCACGAACGACAGGAGGGAACACTGAAGCTTTCTTT.

The gene calls are TRBV7-2 and TRBJ2-3, with 13 positions matching TRBD2. V lost 4 bases and J lost 4; bases outside the gene matches: 5. This CDR3 is 16 amino acids long. Looked up from germline, CDR1 is SGHTA and CDR2 is FQGNSA. CDR3 protein: CASSSGTSGASDTQYF. DNA for the CDR3: TGTGCCAGCAGCTCAGGGACTAGCGGGGCATCAGATACGCAGTATTTT.

There are a few counts of this clone. The chain has TRBV5-6 and TRBJ1-1; 10 bases map to TRBD1. The V segment lost 2 bases and the J segment 3 bases; nucleotides outside the gene matches: 1. The length of the CDR3 is 14 residues. The germline V gene has CDR1 SGHDT and CDR2 YYEEEE. The CDR3 reads CASSFGTGDTEAFF. Here the CDR3 DNA reads TGTGCCAGCAGCTTTGGGACAGGGGACACTGAAGCTTTCTTT.

This chain's CDR3 is CASSFGGWNTEAFF. In DNA form, the CDR3 reads TGTGCCAGCAGCTTTGGTGGCTGGAACACTGAAGCTTTCTTT. The chain recombines TRBV11-1 with TRBJ1-1; D is unclear. Germline V lookup: CDR1 SGHAT, CDR2 FQDESV (reference sequence). V lost 3 bases, J lost 1 base, and 9 bases lay in between. The CDR3 sequence is 14 residues long.

This chain links TRBV7-2 with TRBJ1-3; 7 nucleotides agree with TRBD1. Germline-derived CDR1 and CDR2 are SGHTA and FQGNSA. This CDR3 is built from 16 residues. V was pared by 5 bases and J by 0 bases, with 7 bases of the junction left unmatched. CDR3 residues: CASSAEGQVSGNTIYF. CDR3 sequence (DNA): TGTGCCAGCAGCGCCGAAGGACAGGTCTCTGGAAACACCATATATTTT.

This clone was seen a single time. The rearrangement joins TRBV7-9 to TRBJ1-2; D may be TRBD1 (5 bases). Trimming stripped 1 base from V and 8 bases from J, with 20 bases between. In germline, CDR1 is SEHNR, CDR2 FQNEAQ (reference sequence). The CDR3 consists of 16 residues. The CDR3 DNA sequence: TGTGCCAGCAGCTTAGGGACATACGACCAGGCTTCCGGCTACACCTTC. It encodes CASSLGTYDQASGYTF.

The CDR3 DNA reads TGTGCCAGCAGCCCCCAGAGCGGGAGGGCCCATGAGCAGTTCTTC. Encoded protein: CASSPQSGRAHEQFF. V is TRBV9 and J is TRBJ2-1; 10 positions match TRBD2. CDR3 length: 15 residues. The J segment lost 8 bases and the V segment lost 4 bases, leaving 9 bases of the junction unmatched. Germline V gene data show CDR1 as SGDLS and CDR2 as YYNGEE.